This entry describes one TCR beta chain. This sample was included in a study of shared clonotypes between healthy human individuals. Whole-study context: Researchers assigned three CD4 naive, three CD4 memory, two CD8 naive and one CD8 memory plate to each donor.

V gave up 8 bases and J gave up 0 bases; unmatched junction bases: 6. This CDR3 region has 13 residues. Per the germline V gene, CDR1 is SQVTM and CDR2 is ANQGSEA. The protocol was immunoSEQ multiplex PCR, while the TCRdb copy is restricted to in-frame clones and leaves out a portion. The data contain around 1.5 million clones, around 98% of them singletons. Input material: naive CD4+ T cells sorted from blood. Subset given: CD45RA+ positively selected. The sequence derives from a man aged 25-40 years in good health. This chain uses TRBV29-1 with TRBJ1-2, with 7 bases lining up with TRBD1. CDR3 sequence reads: CSSLTGANYGYTF. Here the CDR3 DNA reads TGCAGCTCGTTAACAGGGGCTAACTATGGCTACACCTTC.